Each of the 27 T cell receptor beta chains below was sequenced from the same sample in a study of Ad26.COV2.S vaccination and SARS-CoV-2 variants. Treatment specified: roughly 18 received Ad26.COV2.S at low or high dose, single or two shots; about 5 received placebo; per-sample allocation not given. It was on day 63 after the first vaccine or placebo injection that samples were taken. Sequenced by immunoSEQ multiplex PCR; TCRdb stores in-frame clones only, minus some. The table includes around 350,000 clones, around 84% detected once. The sequenced sample was peripheral blood, obtained in a trial of Ad26.COV2.S vaccine versus placebo. All receptors come from a person between 18 and 60 years old who received the Ad26.COV2.S COVID-19 vaccine or a placebo.

This chain joins TRBV4-3 and TRBJ2-3; 8 bases are a match to TRBD2. J was trimmed by 4 bases and V by 4 bases; bases with no gene match: 13. Per germline, CDR1 LGHNA and CDR2 YSLEER. This CDR3 has 17 residues. This chain's CDR3 is CASSRVYRGGGADTQYF. CDR3 bases: TGCGCCAGCAGCCGAGTTTATCGGGGGGGAGGTGCAGATACGCAGTATTTT.

The CDR3 loop reads CASSPRWSDLGTQYF. CDR3 DNA: TGTGCCAGCTCACCACGGTGGTCAGACCTGGGGACCCAGTACTTC. This chain connects TRBV18 to TRBJ2-5, with D unclear. The CDR3 is 15 amino acids. The germline V gene encodes CDR1 KGHSH and CDR2 LQKENI. Between the trimmed V and J ends, which lost 1 base and 7 bases, there was a span of 16 bases.

V is TRBV25-1 and J is TRBJ2-3; 10 bases match TRBD1. CDR1 and CDR2 (germline): MGHDK, SYGVNS. The CDR3 is 13 amino acids. With 0 bases clipped from V and 15 bases from J, the junction kept 6 bases outside the gene matches. The CDR3 spells CASSEYPGTGVYF. CDR3 coding DNA: TGTGCCAGCAGTGAATATCCGGGGACAGGGGTTTATTTT.

V usage is TRBV30 and J usage is TRBJ1-2; D is perhaps TRBD1 (6 bases). The CDR3 is 15 amino acids. V lost 2 bases to trimming and J lost 5 bases, with 18 bases between them. In germline, CDR1 is GTSNPN, CDR2 SVGIG (reference sequence). CDR3 in amino acids: CAWSPQGMIWYGYTF. The CDR3 DNA is TGTGCCTGGAGTCCGCAGGGGATGATATGGTATGGCTACACCTTC.

V and J are TRBV28 and TRBJ2-3; 10 bases line up with TRBD2. Germline V gives CDR1 MDHEN, CDR2 SYDVKM. The CDR3 extends over 18 amino acids. The V gene end was trimmed by 4 bases and the J gene end by 2 bases; junction bases not matched to a gene: 12. CDR3 region: CASSSLGLAGESTDTQYF. CDR3 nucleotide sequence: TGTGCCAGCAGTTCCCTCGGCCTAGCGGGAGAGTCCACAGATACGCAGTATTTT.

This clone came up a few times. The genes are TRBV3-1 (or the pseudogene TRBV3-2) and TRBJ2-1, with unresolved D. This CDR3 spans 15 amino acids. The germline V and J ends were trimmed by 0 bases and 2 bases, with 8 bases remaining between them. Germline V gene lookup returns CDR1 LGHDT and CDR2 YNNKEL (reference sequence). The CDR3 nucleotides read TGTGCCAGCAGCCAAGATCTTGGGGCCTACAATGAGCAGTTCTTC. This sequence encodes CASSQDLGAYNEQFF.

V and J are TRBV5-5 and TRBJ1-6; D unresolved. Germline V gene data show CDR1 as SGHKS and CDR2 as YYEKEE (reference sequence). The CDR3 is 15 residues long. V shed 6 bases and J shed 4 bases, with 14 bases lying between them. CDR3 in DNA: TGTGCCAGCACTTATGCGACGGGTTATAATTCACCCCTCCACTTT. Its protein is CASTYATGYNSPLHF.

The chain links TRBV2 to TRBJ2-3; 10 bases agree with TRBD1. This CDR3 is 14 amino acids long. The V segment lost 5 bases and the J segment 3 bases; nucleotides outside the gene matches: 2. Germline V gives CDR1 SNHLY, CDR2 FYNNEI. The CDR3 DNA is TGTGCCAGCAGTCGACAGGGGGCAACAGATACGCAGTATTTT. Its translation: CASSRQGATDTQYF.

This chain links TRBV3-1 (or the pseudogene TRBV3-2) with TRBJ2-7; 8 bases fit TRBD1. J lost 5 bases, V lost 3 bases, and 6 bases had no gene match. The CDR3 consists of 14 residues. CDR1 is LGHDT, CDR2 YNNKEL, per germline (reference sequence). The CDR3 reads CASSQYDRGHEQYF. CDR3 in DNA: TGTGCCAGCAGCCAGTATGACAGGGGTCACGAGCAGTACTTC.

DNA for the CDR3: TGTGCCAGCAGCTTTAGCGGGGGGCCTTCCTACGAGCAGTACTTC. It translates to CASSFSGGPSYEQYF. The chain is built from TRBV13 and TRBJ2-7, with TRBD2 matching 10 bases. Germline assignment: CDR1 PRHDT and CDR2 FYEKMQ (reference sequence). The ends lost 3 bases at V and 1 base at J; junction bases unmatched: 3. The CDR3 length is 15 residues.

The V and J genes are TRBV5-8 and TRBJ1-1; D remains ambiguous. Between the trimmed V and J ends, which lost 4 bases and 4 bases, there was a span of 17 bases. The CDR3 spans 15 residues. Germline values: CDR1 SGHTS, CDR2 YDEGEE. CDR3 DNA sequence: TGTGCCAGCAGCAGCCAAGTACTCGGCGGCACTGAAGCTTTCTTT. Amino acids: CASSSQVLGGTEAFF.

The chain carries TRBV27 and TRBJ2-3; a possible D gene is TRBD2 (6 bases). Trimming removed 4 bases from V and 6 bases from J, with 11 bases in between. This CDR3 comprises 13 residues. The germline gives CDR1 MNHEY, CDR2 SMNVEV (reference sequence). Written as DNA, the CDR3 is TGTGCCAGCAGTTCCGGTCGGGGGGATACGCAGTATTTT. As protein: CASSSGRGDTQYF.

This sequence joins TRBV5-1 and TRBJ1-1, with TRBD1 matching over 9 bases. The CDR3 has 17 residues. The germline gives CDR1 SGHRS, CDR2 YFSETQ. V shed 0 bases and J 1 base; nucleotides not matched to a gene: 7. The CDR3 protein is CASSLVGTGFRNTEAFF. Here the CDR3 DNA reads TGCGCCAGCAGCTTGGTCGGGACAGGGTTTCGGAACACTGAAGCTTTCTTT.

The V gene is TRBV27, the J gene TRBJ2-5; possibly TRBD2 for D (7 bases). The CDR3 runs to 16 residues. Looked up from germline, CDR1 is MNHEY and CDR2 is SMNVEV (reference sequence). V lost 2 bases, J lost 2 bases, and 15 bases lay in between. The CDR3 reads CASSLGFGGPQETQYF. CDR3 nucleotide sequence: TGTGCCAGCAGTTTAGGGTTCGGGGGGCCTCAAGAGACCCAGTACTTC.

This chain joins TRBV6-5 and TRBJ2-1, with 8 positions matching TRBD1. The V gene's germline CDR1 is MNHEY and CDR2 SVGAGI. Losses at the gene ends were 2 bases for V and 5 bases for J; bases not matched to a gene: 8. The CDR3 has 16 amino acids. This CDR3 is CASSYTTGEYDNEQFF. Written as DNA, the CDR3 is TGTGCCAGCAGTTACACGACAGGGGAGTACGACAATGAGCAGTTCTTC.

The chain uses TRBV2 and TRBJ2-7; 9 nucleotides match TRBD2. Germline V gives CDR1 SNHLY, CDR2 FYNNEI. Germline trimming cut 2 bases from V and 2 bases from J; bases unmatched to any gene: 7. The CDR3 contains 16 residues. The DNA of the CDR3 is TGTGCCAGCAGTGAACTGTTTAGCGGGAGTCCCTACGAGCAGTACTTC. This translates into CASSELFSGSPYEQYF.

J is TRBJ2-6 and V is TRBV12-3 or TRBV12-4; D remains unclear. V lost 8 bases, J lost 1 base, and 6 bases lay in between. The CDR3 has 13 residues. The CDR3 is CASQESGANVLTF. CDR3 DNA sequence: TGTGCCAGCCAAGAATCTGGGGCCAACGTCCTGACTTTC.

The chain combines TRBV28 with TRBJ2-2; 10 bases fit TRBD2. The V gene end was trimmed by 8 bases and the J gene end by 1 base; junction bases not matched to a gene: 1. Per germline, CDR1 MDHEN and CDR2 SYDVKM. The CDR3 contains 14 residues. The CDR3 bases are TGTGCCAGCGGACTAGCGGAGAACACCGGGGAGCTGTTTTTT. As protein: CASGLAENTGELFF.

V usage is TRBV18 and J usage is TRBJ2-7; D tentatively reads TRBD1 or TRBD2 (6 bases each). Germline assignment: CDR1 KGHSH and CDR2 LQKENI. The CDR3 length is 14 residues. Trimming cost V 4 bases and J 2 bases, with 12 bases left between them. The CDR3 region is CASSRGAGTYEQYF. The CDR3 DNA is TGTGCCAGCTCACGGGGGGCCGGAACCTACGAGCAGTACTTC.

This clone was seen a handful of times. The rearrangement joins TRBV29-1 to TRBJ2-7; 8 nucleotides align to TRBD1. The germline V gene has CDR1 SQVTM and CDR2 ANQGSEA. V dropped 6 bases and J dropped 0; count of bases not matched to a gene: 10. CDR3 length equals 15 residues. CDR3 protein: CSVATTGGDSYEQYF. The CDR3, as DNA: TGCAGCGTGGCTACTACAGGGGGAGACTCCTACGAGCAGTACTTC.

This chain connects TRBV9 to TRBJ2-4; D not resolved. The CDR3 has 16 amino acids. The germline V and J ends were trimmed by 4 bases and 0 bases, with 14 bases remaining between them. From germline, CDR1 is SGDLS and CDR2 YYNGEE. CDR3 residues: CASSTTSDLAKNIQYF. CDR3 in DNA: TGTGCCAGCAGCACGACAAGCGATCTAGCCAAAAACATTCAGTACTTC.

The J gene is TRBJ2-3, the V gene TRBV18, with 8 nucleotides matching TRBD1. The CDR3 sequence is 15 residues long. CDR1 and CDR2 (germline): KGHSH, LQKENI. With 6 bases clipped from V and 0 bases from J, the junction kept 5 bases outside the gene matches. CDR3 coding DNA: TGTGCCAGCTCGAGACAGGGGACTAGCACAGATACGCAGTATTTT. Its protein is CASSRQGTSTDTQYF.

In this sample, this clone turned up once. This chain connects TRBV2 to TRBJ2-1, with D hard to call. This CDR3 has 13 residues. Trimming shortened V by 8 bases and J by 0 bases, and 8 bases separated the two germline ends. Germline lookup yields CDR1 SNHLY and CDR2 FYNNEI. DNA of the CDR3: TGTGCCAGCCCAGAGAGCTCCTACAATGAGCAGTTCTTC. Encoded protein: CASPESSYNEQFF.

The chain recombines TRBV27 with TRBJ2-1; unclear D gene. This CDR3 is 17 amino acids long. Per germline, CDR1 MNHEY and CDR2 SMNVEV (reference sequence). V lost 0 bases and J lost 0, with 12 bases in between. For the CDR3, the DNA is TGTGCCAGCAGTTTATCCGGGCGGCCGAGCTCCTACAATGAGCAGTTCTTC. This sequence encodes CASSLSGRPSSYNEQFF.

The chain's CDR3 is CSAYPNQGQGDEKLFF. The CDR3, as DNA: TGCAGCGCCTACCCTAATCAGGGACAGGGCGATGAAAAACTGTTTTTT. V is TRBV29-1 and J is TRBJ1-4, with 9 bases lining up with TRBD1. The CDR3 runs 16 residues. Germline CDR1 reads SQVTM; CDR2 reads ANQGSEA. Germline trimming cut 7 bases from V and 6 bases from J; bases unmatched to any gene: 15.

The J gene is TRBJ1-4, the V gene TRBV30, with a tentative D call TRBD1 (6 bases). V lost 4 bases and J lost 2, with 20 bases in between. This CDR3 is built from 17 residues. From germline, CDR1 is GTSNPN and CDR2 SVGIG (reference sequence). CDR3 nucleotides: TGTGCCTGGAAACGTGCAGGGGCAATGAGGACTAATGAAAAACTGTTTTTT. This translates into CAWKRAGAMRTNEKLFF.

This sequence joins TRBV30 and TRBJ2-7; 7 bases are a match to TRBD2. The CDR3 is 14 residues long. CDR1 is GTSNPN, CDR2 SVGIG, per germline (reference sequence). V shed 3 bases, J shed 2 bases, and the junction held 7 bases outside the gene matches. Written as DNA, the CDR3 is TGTGCCTGGAGGAGATCGGGGGGAACCTACGAGCAGTACTTC. It specifies CAWRRSGGTYEQYF.